Below, 32 T cell receptor beta chains from the same sample are listed, as sequenced in a study of T cells in Graves' hyperthyroidism and ophthalmopathy. RNA transcripts provided the source from which TCR beta CDR3 regions were amplified. When the TCR CDR3 underwent first-round RT-PCR, the HTBI primer set was used. MiXCR, applied by TCRdb to the multiplex PCR reads, yields one record per CDR3 protein. The sample holds fewer than 450,000 distinct CDR3 sequences, approximately 18% seen once. Specimen: blood. The receptors were gathered from a woman in her thirties with Graves' hyperthyroidism that later progressed to Graves' ophthalmopathy.

This clonotype showed up many times. This chain links TRBV13 with TRBJ1-1; the D is unclear. The CDR3 totals 13 residues. V lost 5 bases to trimming and J lost 4 bases, with 11 bases between them. From germline, CDR1 is PRHDT and CDR2 FYEKMQ (reference sequence). The CDR3: CASSLGEGTEAFF. The CDR3 nucleotides are TGTGCCAGCAGCCTCGGGGAAGGCACTGAAGCTTTCTTT.

Comment on this clonotype: This may come from a read error, since a much larger clone is one base off. The chain is built from TRBV12-3 or TRBV12-4 and TRBJ2-1; the D is unclear. The CDR3 extends over 13 amino acids. This CDR3 is CAGSFTLRNEQFF. CDR3 sequence (DNA): TGTGCCGGCAGTTTTACCCTTAGGAATGAGCAGTTCTTC.

This clonotype was recorded many times. Here the CDR3 reads CASSPDRRRSYEQYF. The CDR3 DNA sequence: TGCGCCAGCAGCCCGGACAGGAGGCGTTCCTACGAGCAGTACTTC. V is TRBV5-1 and J is TRBJ2-7, with 7 bases that match TRBD1. Germline V gene data show CDR1 as SGHRS and CDR2 as YFSETQ. CDR3 size: 15 residues. V trimming: 4 bases; J trimming: 1 base; junction bases outside the gene matches: 8.

This clonotype was counted ten times or more. This sequence joins TRBV5-1 and TRBJ2-2; a weak D match, TRBD1 (6 bases). The CDR3 runs to 15 residues. Trimming removed 3 bases from V and 2 bases from J, with 11 bases in between. CDR1 and CDR2 from the germline V gene are SGHRS and YFSETQ. CDR3 nucleotide sequence: TGCGCCAGCAGCTCGACAGGACCCAACACCGGGGAGCTGTTTTTT. Its translation is CASSSTGPNTGELFF. Supplemented by reference TRBV5-1 and TRBJ2-2, the full variable domain reads KAGVTQTPRYLIKTRGQQVTLSCSPISGHRSVSWYQQTPGQGLQFLFEYFSETQRNKGNFPGRFSGRQFSNSRSEMNVSTLELGDSALYLCASSSTGPNTGELFFGEGSRLTVL.

This clonotype was counted a few times. The rearrangement uses TRBV24-1 and TRBJ2-1; D call uncertain. Trimming took off 5 bases at V and 6 bases at J, with 10 bases between the two ends. The CDR3 spans 13 residues. Germline-derived CDR1 and CDR2 are KGHDR and SFDVKD. The CDR3 DNA reads TGTGCCACCAGTGGCCTGGTCTGCAATGAGCAGTTCTTC. Encoded protein: CATSGLVCNEQFF.

This clonotype was recorded at least ten times. The V and J genes are TRBV12-3 or TRBV12-4 and TRBJ2-7; the D gene is possibly TRBD2 (6 bases). V lost 5 bases to trimming and J lost 4 bases, with 15 bases between them. The CDR3 length is 14 residues. The CDR3 region is CASSPTGLAYEQYF. The DNA of the CDR3 is TGTGCCAGCAGTCCCACGGGACTGGCTTACGAGCAGTACTTC.

Many counts were recorded for this clonotype. The chain recombines TRBV6-5 with TRBJ2-2, with no clear D. V shed 2 bases and J shed 8 bases, with 6 bases lying between them. The V gene's germline CDR1 is MNHEY and CDR2 SVGAGI. CDR3 size: 12 residues. The CDR3 region is CASSYIRGELFF. CDR3 nucleotide sequence: TGTGCCAGCAGTTACATTAGGGGGGAGCTGTTTTTT.

This chain connects TRBV29-1 to TRBJ2-3; a weak D match, TRBD2 (6 bases). This CDR3 spans 15 amino acids. CDR1 is SQVTM and CDR2 is ANQGSEA in the germline V gene. Trimming stripped 4 bases from V and 0 bases from J, with 14 bases between. The CDR3 loop reads CSVVLGDSSTDTQYF. DNA of the CDR3: TGCAGCGTTGTCCTTGGGGACTCTAGCACAGATACGCAGTATTTT.

The sample holds a few counts of this clonotype. This sequence joins TRBV19 and TRBJ1-2; D is uncertain. The CDR3 sequence is 15 residues long. Trimming stripped 7 bases from V and 4 bases from J, with 19 bases between. Germline CDR1 reads LNHDA; CDR2 reads SQIVND (reference sequence). The CDR3 sequence: CASTHQHPLGYGYTF. CDR3 in DNA: TGTGCCAGTACGCACCAACACCCTTTGGGCTATGGCTACACCTTC.

This clonotype was seen at least ten times. The chain uses TRBV5-1 and TRBJ2-2; no clear D. Per germline, CDR1 SGHRS and CDR2 YFSETQ. This CDR3 is 12 amino acids long. V was clipped by 6 bases and J by 1 base, with 4 bases between them. The CDR3 region has the DNA TGCGCCAGCAAGGTGAACACCGGGGAGCTGTTTTTT. It codes for CASKVNTGELFF.

This clonotype was seen at least ten times. J is TRBJ1-1 and V is TRBV11-2, with D unclear. Germline V gives CDR1 SGHAT, CDR2 FQNNGV. The CDR3 covers 12 residues. Trimming pared 2 bases from V and 8 bases from J, leaving 9 bases between. CDR3 DNA sequence: TGTGCCAGCAGCTTAAGCGGGAGGGAAGCTTTCTTT. Its protein product is CASSLSGREAFF.

Only a few counts were recorded for this clonotype. The J gene is TRBJ1-5, the V gene TRBV7-2; 8 bases line up with TRBD1. Germline CDR1 reads SGHTA; CDR2 reads FQGNSA. V dropped 1 base and J dropped 9; count of bases not matched to a gene: 8. This CDR3 region has 15 residues. The CDR3 sequence: CASSLEGTGWGPQHF. CDR3 nucleotide sequence: TGTGCCAGCAGCTTAGAAGGGACAGGATGGGGGCCCCAGCATTTT. Using reference TRBV7-2 and TRBJ1-5 for the parts outside the CDR3, the full variable domain is GAGVSQSPSNKVTEKGKDVELRCDPISGHTALYWYRQSLGQGLEFLIYFQGNSAPDKSGLPSDRFSAERTGGSVSTLTIQRTQQEDSAVYLCASSLEGTGWGPQHFGDGTRLSIL.

The CDR3 spells CASGLVGSSYNEQFF. CDR3 DNA: TGTGCCAGTGGGCTAGTCGGAAGCTCCTACAATGAGCAGTTCTTC. V usage is TRBV19 and J usage is TRBJ2-1; D not certain. In germline, CDR1 is LNHDA, CDR2 SQIVND (reference sequence). CDR3 size: 15 residues. The germline V and J ends were trimmed by 8 bases and 0 bases, with 14 bases remaining between them.

The gene calls are TRBV6-5 and TRBJ1-1, with a possible D match to TRBD1 (6 bases). V dropped 2 bases and J dropped 3 bases, with 10 bases sitting between them. This CDR3 spans 14 amino acids. Germline loops: CDR1 MNHEY, CDR2 SVGAGI. For the CDR3, the DNA is TGTGCCAGCAGTTACGGGGGCTGTTACACTGAAGCTTTCTTT. Encoded protein: CASSYGGCYTEAFF.

The chain couples TRBV3-1 to TRBJ2-1, with D unresolved. V shed 0 bases and J shed 2 bases, with 11 bases lying between them. Germline CDR1 is LGHDT and CDR2 is YNNKEL (reference sequence). This CDR3 is 16 amino acids long. The CDR3: CASSQDASAPYNEQFF. DNA for the CDR3: TGTGCCAGCAGCCAAGATGCCAGCGCTCCCTACAATGAGCAGTTCTTC.

The chain combines TRBV11-3 with TRBJ2-5; D is possibly TRBD1 (6 bases). Per the germline V gene, CDR1 is SGHNT and CDR2 is YENEEA. The CDR3 extends over 16 amino acids. The V end was cut by 5 bases, the J end by 3 bases, with 19 bases between. The CDR3 bases are TGTGCCAGCAGCCCCGAAGGAACAGGGTTTAAAGAGACCCAGTACTTC. This codes for CASSPEGTGFKETQYF.

This clonotype was found many times. V gene TRBV5-1 combines with J gene TRBJ2-4; D may correspond to TRBD1 or TRBD2 (6 bases each). The CDR3 sequence is 14 residues long. Deletions cut 2 bases from V and 9 bases from J, with 15 bases between. CDR1 SGHRS and CDR2 YFSETQ come from the germline V gene. CDR3: CASSLGPGEVIQYF. CDR3 in DNA: TGCGCCAGCAGCTTAGGGCCAGGGGAGGTCATTCAGTACTTC. The entire variable domain, with the rest obtained from reference TRBV5-1 and TRBJ2-4, is as follows: KAGVTQTPRYLIKTRGQQVTLSCSPISGHRSVSWYQQTPGQGLQFLFEYFSETQRNKGNFPGRFSGRQFSNSRSEMNVSTLELGDSALYLCASSLGPGEVIQYFGAGTRLSVL.

This clonotype appeared a few times. The V gene is TRBV20-1, the J gene TRBJ2-3, with 9 bases that match TRBD2. The V segment lost 3 bases and the J segment 2 bases; nucleotides outside the gene matches: 9. There are 16 residues in the CDR3. Germline V gives CDR1 DFQATT, CDR2 SNEGSKA (reference sequence). CDR3 region: CSARATSGHNTDTQYF. The CDR3 nucleotides read TGCAGTGCTAGGGCGACTAGCGGACATAACACAGATACGCAGTATTTT.

In this sample, this clonotype turned up many times. V and J are TRBV6-2 or TRBV6-3 and TRBJ2-7; no clear D gene. Germline assignment: CDR1 MNHEY and CDR2 SVGEGT. The length of the CDR3 is 18 residues. V dropped 0 bases and J dropped 0 bases, with 18 bases sitting between them. CDR3 DNA sequence: TGTGCCAGCAGTTACTCGACCCCAAGGTCATTTTACTCCTACGAGCAGTACTTC. It codes for CASSYSTPRSFYSYEQYF.

This clonotype was found a few times. The chain links TRBV3-1 to TRBJ1-5; D is undetermined. CDR3 size: 14 residues. Germline CDR1 is LGHDT and CDR2 is YNNKEL (reference sequence). Deletions cut 3 bases from V and 9 bases from J, with 15 bases between. CDR3 in DNA: TGTGCCAGCAGCCAGGACCCTTTGGGCTGGCCCCAGCATTTT. Protein product: CASSQDPLGWPQHF.

This clonotype was detected a few times. The rearrangement links TRBV12-3 or TRBV12-4 to TRBJ2-1; the match to TRBD2 covers 9 bases. The V and J ends lost 6 bases and 8 bases, in that order; junction bases with no gene match: 8. This CDR3 region has 14 residues. This chain's CDR3 is CASSAGGPIDEQFF. The CDR3 DNA follows: TGTGCCAGCAGCGCGGGGGGGCCGATCGATGAGCAGTTCTTC.

This clonotype was picked up many times. The chain couples TRBV15 to TRBJ2-5, with 7 bases that match TRBD2. Germline V CDR1 and CDR2: LNHNV, YYDKDF (reference sequence). V lost 4 bases and J lost 1; bases outside the gene matches: 6. This CDR3 contains 15 residues. CDR3 residues: CATSKRLAGQETQYF. CDR3 bases: TGTGCCACCAGCAAACGACTAGCCGGCCAAGAGACCCAGTACTTC.

This clonotype was detected ten times or more. This chain joins TRBV10-3 and TRBJ2-3; D not resolved. Germline V gene data show CDR1 as ENHRY and CDR2 as SYGVKD. Trimming cost V 0 bases and J 2 bases, with 12 bases left between them. This CDR3 is built from 16 residues. Written as DNA, the CDR3 is TGTGCCATCAGTGAGTCACGAGGACGGGCCACAGATACGCAGTATTTT. This encodes CAISESRGRATDTQYF.

This clonotype has at least ten counts. The chain links TRBV6-1 to TRBJ2-7; D ambiguous. The germline V gene encodes CDR1 MNHNS and CDR2 SASEGT. Trimming took off 2 bases at V and 5 bases at J, with 4 bases between the two ends. This CDR3 contains 11 residues. DNA of the CDR3: TGTGCCAGCAGTGAACCCAACGAGCAGTACTTC. This codes for CASSEPNEQYF.

This clonotype has more than one count but fewer than ten. This sequence joins TRBV2 and TRBJ2-5; D is possibly TRBD1 or TRBD2 (7 bases each). The CDR3 contains 11 residues. CDR1 is SNHLY and CDR2 is FYNNEI in the germline V gene. Trimming shortened V by 2 bases and J by 12 bases, and 10 bases separated the two germline ends. The CDR3 here is CASSESGGEYF. The CDR3 nucleotides are TGTGCCAGCAGTGAATCAGGGGGGGAGTACTTC.

There are many counts of this clonotype. The chain joins TRBV2 to TRBJ1-2; D is possibly TRBD1 (6 bases). This CDR3 spans 14 amino acids. Trimming removed 0 bases at V and 6 bases at J, with 11 bases between. Germline V gives CDR1 SNHLY, CDR2 FYNNEI. CDR3: CASSEARRTDGYTF. The CDR3, as DNA: TGTGCCAGCAGTGAAGCGCGTAGGACAGATGGCTACACCTTC.

The table lists this clonotype with many counts. The J gene is TRBJ2-7, the V gene TRBV5-5; D is perhaps TRBD1 (6 bases). The germline V gene has CDR1 SGHKS and CDR2 YYEKEE (reference sequence). The length of the CDR3 is 16 residues. V was cut by 1 base and J by 1 base, with 15 bases left in between. CDR3 sequence reads: CASSLFSPGESYEQYF. DNA of the CDR3: TGTGCCAGCAGCTTGTTCTCACCAGGGGAGTCCTACGAGCAGTACTTC.

The J gene is TRBJ2-5, the V gene TRBV12-3 or TRBV12-4, with D unclear. Trimming cost V 1 base and J 7 bases, with 16 bases left between them. The CDR3 totals 15 residues. The CDR3, as DNA: TGTGCCAGCAGTTTAGGGGATGCCGTGGGTTGGACCCAGTACTTC. Its translation is CASSLGDAVGWTQYF.

The V gene is TRBV30, the J gene TRBJ1-5, with D unclear. V was clipped by 0 bases and J by 0 bases, with 6 bases between them. CDR1 GTSNPN and CDR2 SVGIG come from the germline V gene (reference sequence). This CDR3 has 14 amino acids. The CDR3 DNA follows: TGTGCCTGGAGTGTCCGGCTTAGCAATCAGCCCCAGCATTTT. It is translated as CAWSVRLSNQPQHF.

This clonotype has a count of ten or more. The rearrangement joins TRBV29-1 to TRBJ2-1; weak D call: TRBD2 (6 bases). CDR1 is SQVTM, CDR2 ANQGSEA, per germline. The V gene lost 0 bases and the J gene lost 0 bases, with 12 bases spanning the gap. The CDR3 consists of 16 residues. In nucleotides, the CDR3 is TGCAGCGTTGAAGAGGGCCGGGGGATCTCCTACAATGAGCAGTTCTTC. Translation gives CSVEEGRGISYNEQFF.

This clonotype was detected many times. This chain joins TRBV2 and TRBJ1-2; 8 bases are shared with TRBD1. After removal of 6 bases from V and 4 bases from J, the junction contained 4 bases not matched to a gene. The germline gives CDR1 SNHLY, CDR2 FYNNEI. The CDR3 is 13 amino acids. CDR3 nucleotides: TGTGCCAGCAGGACGGACAGGGTCTATGGCTACACCTTC. Amino acids: CASRTDRVYGYTF.

This clonotype has ten or more counts. V is TRBV5-1 and J is TRBJ2-7; D is uncertain. Germline CDR1 reads SGHRS; CDR2 reads YFSETQ. The CDR3 covers 15 residues. V was trimmed by 0 bases and J by 6 bases, leaving 16 bases between them. CDR3 protein: CASSLDSSMIAEQYF. Here the CDR3 DNA reads TGCGCCAGCAGCTTGGACAGTTCGATGATCGCCGAGCAGTACTTC.